Listed below are T cell receptor beta chains from one sample, sequenced in a study of blood T cell repertoires in COVID-19. Some clones are missing from TCRdb's copy, which holds only in-frame ones; the method was immunoSEQ multiplex PCR. Here the sample spans some 90,000 clones, roughly 72% being singletons. Sequenced: peripheral blood. All receptors derive from a woman aged 55-69 years in a cohort sampled during active or convalescent COVID-19. CDR3s include the opening cysteine and the closing phenylalanine or tryptophan. The D gene is left open where the match is weak. Expanded clones are given a class, and other clones once, few, many or no size at all.

j_gene	d_gene	abundance	v_gene	CDR3nt	CDR3aa
TRBJ1-2	TRBD1	.	TRBV6-5	TGTGCCAGCAGCCGGACAGGGAACCATGGCTACACCTTC	CASSRTGNHGYTF
TRBJ2-1	.	many	TRBV7-2	TGTGCCAGCAGCTTAGGGACTGAATACAATGAGCAGTTCTTC	CASSLGTEYNEQFF
TRBJ2-7	TRBD1	.	TRBV4-3	TGCGCCAGCAGCCACCTCACGGGACAGGGGGATTTCTACGAGCAGTACTTC	CASSHLTGQGDFYEQYF
TRBJ2-7	TRBD1	few	TRBV18	TGTGCCAGCTCACTGGACAGGGCTATTAACGAGCAGTACTTC	CASSLDRAINEQYF
TRBJ1-1	.	.	TRBV4-1	TGCGCCAGCAGCCAAGGAGAGGGTTGGGACACTGAAGCTTTCTTT	CASSQGEGWDTEAFF
TRBJ2-3	.	.	TRBV2	TGTGCCAGCAGTGTACTAAGCGGGACAGATACGCAGTATTTT	CASSVLSGTDTQYF
TRBJ1-1	.	.	TRBV7-9	TGTGCCAGCAGCTCCGATCTTAGAAACACTGAAGCTTTCTTT	CASSSDLRNTEAFF
TRBJ2-3	.	few	TRBV15	TGTGCCACCCGACAGGAAATAAGCACAGATACGCAGTATTTT	CATRQEISTDTQYF
TRBJ2-7	TRBD2	.	TRBV10-3	TGTGCCATCAGTGAGTCGGAGGTAGCGGGGTTCTCCTACGAGCAGTACTTC	CAISESEVAGFSYEQYF
TRBJ2-7	TRBD1	.	TRBV5-6	TGTGCCAGCAGCTTAAATTGGGGACAGGGGGTTCCCTCGCAGTACTTC	CASSLNWGQGVPSQYF
TRBJ2-7	TRBD2	.	TRBV7-2	TGTGCCAGCAGCTTAGTGGCTAGCGGCTACTACGAGCAGTACTTC	CASSLVASGYYEQYF
TRBJ2-5	TRBD2	.	TRBV7-2	TGTGCCAGCAGCGAGGGACTAGCGGGGGGGGAGACCCAGTACTTC	CASSEGLAGGETQYF
TRBJ2-6	TRBD1	.	TRBV13	TGTGCCAGCAGCCACCGGGACAGGGGTTCTGGGGCCAACGTCCTGACTTTC	CASSHRDRGSGANVLTF
TRBJ2-2	TRBD1	.	TRBV28	TGTGCCAGCAGGCCTCCGGGACAGGCGGGGACCGGGGAGCTGTTTTTT	CASRPPGQAGTGELFF
TRBJ2-1	TRBD2	.	TRBV19	TGTGCCAGTAGTATAGATAGGTCTAGCGGGTTAACCTACAATGAGCAGTTCTTC	CASSIDRSSGLTYNEQFF
TRBJ2-1	TRBD2	.	TRBV18	TGTGCCAGCTCACCACCCGGGACTAGCGGGTTCCATGAGCAGTTCTTC	CASSPPGTSGFHEQFF
TRBJ2-3	.	many	TRBV6-1	TGTGCCAGCAGTGAGTGGAATCGGGGGACGAAAAGCACAGATACGCAGTATTTT	CASSEWNRGTKSTDTQYF
TRBJ1-3	.	.	TRBV5-4	TGTGCCAGCAGCTTTAGTTCTGGAAACACCATATATTTT	CASSFSSGNTIYF
TRBJ1-5	.	few	TRBV28	TGTGCCAGCAGTTTCCGGGGGTTAGTGGGGAATCAGCCCCAGCATTTT	CASSFRGLVGNQPQHF
TRBJ1-1	TRBD1	.	TRBV27	TGTGCCAGCAGTTTCTACCGGACAGGGGGCTTTGAAGCTTTCTTT	CASSFYRTGGFEAFF
TRBJ2-3	TRBD2	.	TRBV28	TGTGCCAGCCACAGGACTAGCCGCACAGATACGCAGTATTTT	CASHRTSRTDTQYF
TRBJ2-7	.	.	TRBV5-4	TGTGCCAGCAGCTTCTTTCATCGCGGCGAGCAGTACTTC	CASSFFHRGEQYF
TRBJ1-3	.	.	TRBV29-1	TGCAGCGTTTACTCTGGAAACACCATATATTTT	CSVYSGNTIYF
TRBJ1-4	TRBD1	.	TRBV5-6	TGTGCCAGCAGCCATGGGACAGCGGCAACTAATGAAAAACTGTTTTTT	CASSHGTAATNEKLFF
TRBJ1-6	TRBD1	.	TRBV14	TGTGCCAGCAGCCGCGCGACAGGGGGCGCAAATTCACCCCTCCACTTT	CASSRATGGANSPLHF
TRBJ2-7	TRBD2	once	TRBV29-1	TGCAGCGCGGCATTAGCGGGAGGTTACGAGCAGTACTTC	CSAALAGGYEQYF
TRBJ2-1	TRBD2	.	TRBV6-4	TGTGCCAGCAGGCTGGGAGCGGGGGACTACAATGAGCAGTTCTTC	CASRLGAGDYNEQFF
TRBJ2-2	.	once	TRBV4-2	TGTGCCAGCAGGGACTTGACCGAGAACACCGGGGAGCTGTTTTTT	CASRDLTENTGELFF
TRBJ2-2	.	many	TRBV4-1	TGCGCCAGCAGCGGAGGTTACCGCGCCCCGAACACCGGGGAGCTGTTTTTT	CASSGGYRAPNTGELFF
TRBJ2-2	.	.	TRBV6-6	TGTGCCAGCAGTTCAAACACCGGGGAGCTGTTTTTT	CASSSNTGELFF
TRBJ2-1	TRBD1	.	TRBV11-2	TGTGCCAGCAGCCCCGGACAGGGTCTCTCCTACAATGAGCAGTTCTTC	CASSPGQGLSYNEQFF
TRBJ2-5	TRBD2	.	TRBV18	TGTGCCAGCTCACCACTGATCAACGCTTTCCTAGCGGGGCACCTTCAAGAGACCCAGTACTTC	CASSPLINAFLAGHLQETQYF
TRBJ2-1	TRBD1	.	TRBV18	TGTGCCAGCTCAGGGACAGGATACAATGAGCAGTTCTTC	CASSGTGYNEQFF
TRBJ1-2	.	few	TRBV18	TGTGCCAGCTCTGAGACATCCTATGGCTACACCTTC	CASSETSYGYTF
TRBJ2-7	TRBD1	.	TRBV6-5	TGTGCCAGCAGTTACCGCCCGCGACAGGGTATCGACGAGCAGTACTTC	CASSYRPRQGIDEQYF
TRBJ1-6	TRBD1	once	TRBV6-5	TGTGCCAGCAGTAGGACAGGCTCGGGGAATTCACCCCTCCACTTT	CASSRTGSGNSPLHF
TRBJ1-2	.	.	TRBV30	TGTGCCTGGAGTGTACGGGTAAAGTATGGCTACACCTTC	CAWSVRVKYGYTF
TRBJ2-3	TRBD2	.	TRBV3-1/TRBV3-2	TGTGCCAGCAGCCAAGGAGGTAGCGGGGCCGATACGCAGTATTTT	CASSQGGSGADTQYF
TRBJ2-3	TRBD2	.	TRBV7-2	TGTGCCAGCAGCTTAACTGCTAGCGGGGGGAGCACAGATACGCAGTATTTT	CASSLTASGGSTDTQYF
TRBJ1-1	TRBD1	few	TRBV4-1	TGCGCCAGCAGCCAGAGGACAGGGGGGTACACTGAAGCTTTCTTT	CASSQRTGGYTEAFF
TRBJ2-7	.	.	TRBV10-3	TGTGCCATCGGTCTGCGGGACTACGAGCAGTACTTC	CAIGLRDYEQYF
TRBJ1-6	.	.	TRBV2	TGTGCCAGCAGAGGAGACCGGGGGTATAATTCACCCCTCCACTTT	CASRGDRGYNSPLHF
TRBJ1-1	TRBD1	.	TRBV7-2	TGTGCCAGCAGCTCGATGGACAGGGCCACTGAAGCTTTCTTT	CASSSMDRATEAFF
TRBJ2-5	.	.	TRBV7-9	TGTGCCAGCAGCGAACTAGTTATTAAAGAGACCCAGTACTTC	CASSELVIKETQYF
TRBJ2-7	.	few	TRBV27	TGTGCCAGCAGTTGGTTCAGGGGTAACGAGCAGTACTTC	CASSWFRGNEQYF
TRBJ2-1	TRBD1	once	TRBV5-4	TGTGCCAGCAGAAGGGGACAGGGATCCCACAATGAGCAGTTCTTC	CASRRGQGSHNEQFF
TRBJ1-5	TRBD1	.	TRBV19	TGTGCCAGTAGTCTGACAGGGGACAATCAGCCCCAGCATTTT	CASSLTGDNQPQHF
TRBJ2-2	.	.	TRBV12-3/TRBV12-4	TGTGCCAGCAGTTTACAGGCCGGGGAGCTGTTTTTT	CASSLQAGELFF